This entry concerns a single TCR beta chain. What it recognizes is unknown. Study donors comprised healthy, HIV-negative adults devoid of recent acute infection or vaccination. Loaded into unsorted PBMC replicate PCRs was roughly 320 ng DNA, about 30,000 T cell genomes. The data were produced by immunoSEQ multiplex PCR, yet TCRdb's version contains in-frame clones alone and is incomplete. Of about 490,000 clones in the sample, around 80% were seen once. The source of the sample is a study of shared clonotypes between healthy human individuals. Notes on the study in general: A limitation of the genetic and exposure-history diversity represented arose from few donors.

This TCR was sampled from a woman in her thirties or forties in good health. Some clones in this sample may be carry-over from other donors' samples. The sequenced sample was PBMCs.

CDR3 region: CASSPPQKAETQYF. The CDR3 DNA is TGTGCCAGCTCACCACCCCAAAAGGCGGAGACCCAGTACTTC. The chain carries TRBV18 and TRBJ2-5; D unresolved. The CDR3 is 14 residues long. In germline, CDR1 is KGHSH, CDR2 LQKENI. The V end lost 0 bases, the J end lost 5 bases, and 10 bases lay between the germline ends. Based on the CDR3 plus reference TRBV18 and TRBJ2-5, the full variable domain is NAGVMQNPRHLVRRRGQEARLRCSPMKGHSHVYWYRQLPEEGLKFMVYLQKENIIDESGMPKERFSAEFPKEGPSILRIQQVVRGDSAAYFCASSPPQKAETQYFGPGTRLLVL.